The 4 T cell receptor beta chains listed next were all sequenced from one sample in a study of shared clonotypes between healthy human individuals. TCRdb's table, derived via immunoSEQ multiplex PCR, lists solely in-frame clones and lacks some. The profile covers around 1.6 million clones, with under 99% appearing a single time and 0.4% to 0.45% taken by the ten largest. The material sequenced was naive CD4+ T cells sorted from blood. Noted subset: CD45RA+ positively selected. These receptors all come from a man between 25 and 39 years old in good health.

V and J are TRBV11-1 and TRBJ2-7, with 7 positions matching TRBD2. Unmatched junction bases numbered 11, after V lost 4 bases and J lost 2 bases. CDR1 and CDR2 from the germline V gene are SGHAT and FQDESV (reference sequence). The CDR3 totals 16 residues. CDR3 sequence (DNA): TGTGCCAGCAGCTCCGCGGGGGTTAGCGGCACCTACGAGCAGTACTTC. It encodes CASSSAGVSGTYEQYF.

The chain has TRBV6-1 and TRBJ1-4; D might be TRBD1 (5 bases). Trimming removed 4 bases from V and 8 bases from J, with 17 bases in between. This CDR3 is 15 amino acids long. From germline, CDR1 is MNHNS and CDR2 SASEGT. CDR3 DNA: TGTGCCAGCAGTGCCGCGGACGGGACTCGAGAAAAACTGTTTTTT. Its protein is CASSAADGTREKLFF.

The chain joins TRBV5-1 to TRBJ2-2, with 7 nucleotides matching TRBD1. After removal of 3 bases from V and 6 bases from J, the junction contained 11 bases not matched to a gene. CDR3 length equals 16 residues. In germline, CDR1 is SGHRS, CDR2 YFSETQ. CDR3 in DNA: TGCGCCAGCAGCTCCGACCCGACAGGGTGGGCCGGGGAGCTGTTTTTT. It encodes CASSSDPTGWAGELFF.

The CDR3 spells CASNQRGGFNTEAFF. In nucleotides, the CDR3 is TGTGCCAGCAACCAAAGAGGGGGATTTAACACTGAAGCTTTCTTT. The genes are TRBV5-4 and TRBJ1-1; TRBD1 might be the D (6 bases). V lost 6 bases to trimming and J lost 2 bases, with 17 bases between them. Per the germline V gene, CDR1 is SGHNT and CDR2 is YYREEE (reference sequence). The length of the CDR3 is 15 residues.